The present T cell receptor (beta chain) was sequenced within a study of long-term antiretroviral therapy in people with HIV. Background on the study: The immediate-ART recommendation dates to 2015, and the earliest samples predate it by about a decade.

The assay used was immunoSEQ (version v3.0), run at survey level. Sequencing was performed with immunoSEQ multiplex PCR; in TCRdb, only in-frame clones are kept and a portion is missing. The table shows about 20,000 clones, with roughly 84% occurring only once. Germline V CDR1 and CDR2: LGHNA, YSLEER. Trimming cost V 1 base and J 6 bases, with 23 bases left between them. The CDR3 loop spans 18 amino acids. The chain carries TRBV4-3 and TRBJ2-3; TRBD2 is a possible D gene (6 bases). The clonotype was recovered from a man aged 30 to 39 with HIV. Sequenced here: unsorted PBMCs, sampled 5.9 years after starting antiretroviral therapy. The CDR3 here is CASSQGLPPLGLADTQYF. DNA of the CDR3: TGCGCCAGCAGCCAAGGTCTCCCCCCTCTCGGGCTAGCGGATACGCAGTATTTT.